This T cell receptor beta chain was sequenced during a study of blood T cell repertoires in COVID-19 (dated by TCRdb to about 2020). Regarding the study in general: Collaborator samples came from the United States, Italy and Spain and covered acute and convalescent phases of COVID-19. The material from the prospective study consisted of cDNA or gDNA derived from T cells, B-cell-depleted T cells, or PBMCs. The dataset comprised deeply sampled blood TCRbeta repertoires from subjects exposed to, actively infected with, or recovered from COVID-19. The repertoires were released in a freely available public database intended as a resource for research on the immune response to SARS-CoV-2. The samples were drawn from the first 160 participants of the ongoing ImmuneRACE study and from 950 to 1,500 subjects provided by 6 global collaborators. Sample metadata almost always included a de-identified subject ID, COVID-19 status, age in years and sex. Where HLA class I and class II types were available, the types were taken from metadata supplied by the sample provider, not from assay-based typing.

TCRbeta CDR3 regions were amplified from genomic DNA by means of the immunoSEQ Assay, a bias-controlled multiplex PCR. The study's processing was this. Nucleated cell counts per sample were estimated from amplification of reference gene primers within the assay. To quantify the absolute abundance of each unique TCRbeta CDR3 rearrangement, sequence reads were collapsed and filtered. Productive Simpson clonality was computed per sample as the square root of Simpson's diversity index over productive rearrangements. TCRdb re-hosts the immuneACCESS table, in-frame sequences only. Its copies lack some clones; in the studies checked, an unresolved V gene accounts for under half of them, and the cause for the rest is not known. The DNA gave D and trimming, while V, J and clone size come from that table. The sample table contains fewer than 150,000 clones; only one count was recorded for approximately 80% of them. The top ten constitute approximately 6.1% of the sample.

The CDR3 has 15 amino acids, counting the end cysteine and phenylalanine. Left in the record is the CDR3 DNA by itself, 45 bases read in frame from the first base. Note on this clone: Its specific antigen is unknown. Per-base qualities were not stored, and no clone one base away is much larger.

Study-level results and caveats: How much clinical and demographic metadata was included differed by source and by participant, and the metadata was provided uncurated.

Whole blood was collected in K2EDTA tubes by collaborating institutions according to the institutions' own protocols. Collaborator samples were shipped for TCRbeta analysis as frozen whole blood, isolated PBMCs, or DNA extracted from either sample type. The chain couples TRBV21-1 to TRBJ2-7; the DNA was not compared with TRBD2, the D call given in the table. TRBV21-1 is a recognized pseudogene. Material: peripheral blood. The sequence was collected from a human donor in a cohort sampled during active COVID-19. The CDR3 protein sequence reads: CASSNGPAVSYEQYF. In nucleotides, the sequence is TGTGCCAGCAGCAATGGGCCAGCGGTCTCCTACGAGCAGTACTTC.